A selection of T cell receptor beta chains follows, all from one sample in a study of identifying expanded T cells in peripheral blood. Only in-frame clones appear in the TCRdb table, and some are missing; sequencing was by immunoSEQ multiplex PCR. The sample comprises about 63,000 clones, around 86% of which are singletons, and under 20% rests with the top ten. The sample taken for sequencing was blood. All receptors come from a person between 18 and 69 years old in good health. Each CDR3 is given with its conserved first and last residue. The D gene is left open where the match is weak. Some rows mark clone size as missing; the rest say once, few, many or name a class of expanded clone.

TRBD1,TRBV5-6,.,TRBJ1-2,CASSLNNRGFHGYTF,TGTGCCAGCAGCTTAAATAACAGGGGATTCCATGGCTACACCTTC
.,TRBV28,.,TRBJ1-1,CASKKGGGTEAFF,TGTGCCAGCAAAAAAGGGGGGGGAACTGAAGCTTTCTTT
TRBD2,TRBV14,.,TRBJ2-7,CASSQDWGGAYF,TGTGCCAGCAGCCAAGATTGGGGGGGTGCGTACTTC
.,TRBV11-3,.,TRBJ2-1,CASSLDPGNEQFF,TGTGCCAGCAGCTTAGATCCGGGAAATGAGCAGTTCTTC
TRBD1,TRBV5-1,.,TRBJ1-1,CASRFRTGPNPTEAFF,TGCGCCAGCAGATTTAGGACAGGGCCGAATCCCACTGAAGCTTTCTTT
.,TRBV6-1,.,TRBJ2-5,CAINRLGMETQYF,TGTGCCATCAACCGACTAGGGATGGAGACCCAGTACTTC
.,TRBV18,.,TRBJ2-5,CASSQLLQETQYF,TGTGCCAGCTCACAGCTACTTCAAGAGACCCAGTACTTC
TRBD1,TRBV6-5,.,TRBJ1-2,CAGRDRTYGYTF,TGTGCCGGACGGGACAGAACCTATGGCTACACCTTC
.,TRBV6-1,.,TRBJ1-1,CASSPTGRTEAFF,TGTGCCAGCTCGCCTACGGGACGGACTGAAGCTTTCTTT
.,TRBV27,.,TRBJ2-1,CASKQGNEQFF,TGTGCCAGCAAGCAGGGCAATGAGCAGTTCTTC
.,TRBV21-1,.,TRBJ2-7,CASSKAEVWTSGYEQYF,TGTGCCAGCAGCAAAGCCGAAGTTTGGACTAGCGGCTACGAGCAGTACTTC
.,TRBV7-2,.,TRBJ1-5,CASSLVQNQPQHF,TGTGCCAGCAGCTTAGTTCAGAATCAGCCCCAGCATTTT
.,TRBV9,.,TRBJ1-3,CASSVGAGRSYSGNTIYF,TGTGCCAGCAGCGTAGGGGCCGGGAGGTCGTACTCTGGAAACACCATATATTTT
.,TRBV7-9,.,TRBJ2-5,CASSLTGTETQYF,TGTGCCAGCAGCTTAACAGGGACCGAGACCCAGTACTTC
.,TRBV5-6,.,TRBJ1-1,CASSLRVPTDTEAFF,TGTGCCAGCAGCTTGAGGGTCCCCACTGACACTGAAGCTTTCTTT
TRBD2,TRBV10-1,.,TRBJ2-7,CASSGPGLAGGPPEQYF,TGCGCCAGCAGTGGGCCGGGACTAGCGGGAGGGCCGCCCGAGCAGTACTTC
.,TRBV7-9,.,TRBJ1-5,CASSLSAGRDQPQHF,TGTGCCAGCAGCTTATCGGCAGGGAGGGACCAGCCCCAGCATTTT
.,TRBV7-9,many,TRBJ1-1,CASSWAGSMNTEAFF,TGTGCCAGCAGCTGGGCAGGGTCAATGAACACTGAAGCTTTCTTT
.,TRBV2,.,TRBJ2-5,CASIKTREGETQYF,TGTGCCAGTATAAAAACCAGGGAAGGGGAGACCCAGTACTTC
.,TRBV7-2,.,TRBJ1-1,CASSWDIRNTEAFF,TGTGCCAGCAGCTGGGACATTCGGAACACTGAAGCTTTCTTT
.,TRBV18,.,TRBJ2-5,CASSPGYRLEESQYF,TGTGCCAGCTCACCAGGGTACAGACTAGAAGAGTCCCAGTACTTC
.,TRBV14,few,TRBJ1-1,CASSQDPPGKAAAFF,TGTGCCAGCAGCCAAGATCCCCCGGGAAAGGCAGCAGCTTTCTTT
.,TRBV7-6,.,TRBJ1-6,CASSLPGENSPLHF,TGTGCCAGCAGCTTACCCGGGGAAAATTCACCCCTCCACTTT
.,TRBV7-6,.,TRBJ1-1,CASSLGQSKNTEAFF,TGTGCCAGCAGCTTGGGGCAGTCAAAGAACACTGAAGCTTTCTTT
.,TRBV5-6,.,TRBJ2-1,CASSSGLTYNEQFF,TGTGCCAGCAGCTCAGGACTGACCTACAATGAGCAGTTCTTC
.,TRBV6-1,.,TRBJ1-1,CASSELRARNTEAFF,TGTGCCAGCAGTGAATTGCGGGCGAGGAACACTGAAGCTTTCTTT
.,TRBV6-1,.,TRBJ1-5,CASSERRGMSNQPQHF,TGTGCCAGCAGTGAACGTAGAGGTATGAGCAATCAGCCCCAGCATTTT
.,TRBV7-8,.,TRBJ1-2,CASSLEVGPGYTF,TGTGCCAGCAGCTTAGAGGTGGGCCCAGGCTACACCTTC
.,TRBV10-2,.,TRBJ1-1,CASNEEGVDLEAFF,TGCGCCAGCAATGAGGAGGGAGTGGATCTTGAAGCTTTCTTT
.,TRBV6-5,.,TRBJ1-2,CASSYSEGMAGYTF,TGTGCCAGCAGTTACTCAGAGGGTATGGCTGGCTACACCTTC
TRBD2,TRBV7-2,.,TRBJ2-4,CASSLSPGLAIQYF,TGTGCCAGCAGCCTTAGCCCGGGACTAGCGATTCAGTACTTC
.,TRBV5-4,.,TRBJ1-2,CASSPADHLYGYTF,TGTGCCAGCAGCCCGGCGGATCACCTCTATGGCTACACCTTC
TRBD1,TRBV2,few,TRBJ1-2,CASRGQGRHYGYTF,TGTGCCAGCAGGGGACAGGGGCGTCACTATGGCTACACCTTC
.,TRBV4-1,.,TRBJ2-3,CASSQVRISTDTQYF,TGCGCCAGCAGCCAGGTCCGGATTAGCACAGATACGCAGTATTTT
.,TRBV5-4,once,TRBJ2-2,CASSPERTGELFF,TGTGCCAGCAGCCCGGAGCGCACCGGGGAGCTGTTTTTT
TRBD1,TRBV7-9,.,TRBJ1-4,CASSLDRGRNEKLFF,TGTGCCAGCAGCTTAGACAGGGGGCGCAATGAAAAACTGTTTTTT
TRBD2,TRBV5-1,.,TRBJ2-5,CASSALAGGGQETQYF,TGCGCCAGCAGTGCTTTAGCGGGGGGTGGCCAAGAGACCCAGTACTTC